This entry lists 24 T cell receptor beta chains sequenced from one sample in a study of CD4 T cells in relation to SARS-CoV-2 and coronaviruses. Only in-frame clones appear in the TCRdb table, and some are missing; sequencing was by immunoSEQ multiplex PCR. The sample includes 17,000 or so clones, nearly 75% of them seen just once. Unexposed donor CD4+ T cells date from about 2010-2019, before the COVID-19 pandemic. Isolation of CD4+ T cells took place after approximately 11 days in culture. These TCRs are of unknown antigen specificity. Sequenced: CD4+ T cells from PBMCs, cultured in vitro. The receptors were gathered from a human donor in good health.

The chain links TRBV28 to TRBJ1-2; D is ambiguous. Trimming took off 1 base at V and 7 bases at J, with 4 bases between the two ends. Germline CDR1 MDHEN, CDR2 SYDVKM. CDR3 size: 11 residues. CDR3 residues: CASSLFGGYTF. In DNA, the CDR3 is TGTGCCAGCAGTTTATTTGGTGGCTACACCTTC.

The J gene is TRBJ2-3, the V gene TRBV10-3; D may be TRBD2 (6 bases). Trimming took off 10 bases at V and 0 bases at J, with 14 bases between the two ends. In germline, CDR1 is ENHRY, CDR2 SYGVKD. CDR3 size: 14 residues. The CDR3 DNA follows: TGTGCCACCCTGGGACTCGCGAGCACAGATACGCAGTATTTT. It is translated as CATLGLASTDTQYF.

This chain joins TRBV24-1 and TRBJ2-3; D gene unclear. The CDR3 loop spans 18 amino acids. V lost 2 bases and J lost 2, with 19 bases in between. CDR1 KGHDR and CDR2 SFDVKD come from the germline V gene. CDR3 nucleotide sequence: TGTGCCACCAGTGATTCCACCTGGGGTCAGTCTTTCACAGATACGCAGTATTTT. Protein: CATSDSTWGQSFTDTQYF.

This clone was detected a few times. V gene TRBV5-1 combines with J gene TRBJ2-1, with D possibly being TRBD2 (5 bases). V lost 0 bases, J lost 2 bases, and 9 bases lay in between. Germline V gene data show CDR1 as SGHRS and CDR2 as YFSETQ. CDR3 length equals 15 residues. The CDR3 nucleotides read TGCGCCAGCAGCTTGGACGGGGTAGCCTACAATGAGCAGTTCTTC. It is translated as CASSLDGVAYNEQFF.

V gene TRBV19 combines with J gene TRBJ2-7; 8 bases line up with TRBD2. There are 15 residues in the CDR3. V shed 5 bases, J shed 0 bases, and the junction held 6 bases outside the gene matches. Germline lookup yields CDR1 LNHDA and CDR2 SQIVND (reference sequence). CDR3 nucleotide sequence: TGTGCCAGTAGTCCCTCAGGACTAGCCTCCTACGAGCAGTACTTC. It yields the protein CASSPSGLASYEQYF. Supplemented by reference TRBV19 and TRBJ2-7, the full variable domain reads DGGITQSPKYLFRKEGQNVTLSCEQNLNHDAMYWYRQDPGQGLRLIYYSQIVNDFQKGDIAEGYSVSREKKESFPLTVTSAQKNPTAFYLCASSPSGLASYEQYFGPGTRLTVT.

The chain employs TRBV6-5 and TRBJ2-2; 7 nucleotides match TRBD1. CDR3 length equals 15 residues. J was trimmed by 5 bases and V by 5 bases; bases with no gene match: 8. Germline-derived CDR1 and CDR2 are MNHEY and SVGAGI. The CDR3 loop is CASSMRQGMTGELFF. CDR3 in DNA: TGTGCCAGCAGTATGCGACAGGGAATGACCGGGGAGCTGTTTTTT.

This chain connects TRBV10-1 to TRBJ2-1, with D perhaps matching TRBD2 (5 bases). The CDR3 totals 14 residues. Germline V gene sequence: CDR1 WNHNN, CDR2 SYGVQD (reference sequence). V was trimmed by 3 bases and J by 4 bases, leaving 10 bases between them. This chain's CDR3 is CASSDPPGYNEQFF. As DNA, the CDR3 is TGCGCCAGCAGTGACCCCCCGGGATACAATGAGCAGTTCTTC.

CDR3 amino acids: CATSLGAPNTGELFF. CDR3 bases: TGTGCCACCAGCCTCGGGGCACCCAACACCGGGGAGCTGTTTTTT. The chain has TRBV24-1 and TRBJ2-2; D assignment may be TRBD1 or TRBD2 (5 bases each). Germline lookup yields CDR1 KGHDR and CDR2 SFDVKD. There are 15 residues in the CDR3. The ends were cut back, 7 bases at V and 2 bases at J, with 13 bases in the middle.

V usage is TRBV19 and J usage is TRBJ1-1; no clear D gene. V lost 6 bases to trimming and J lost 2 bases, with 10 bases between them. CDR3 length: 13 residues. From germline, CDR1 is LNHDA and CDR2 SQIVND (reference sequence). The CDR3 DNA is TGTGCCAGTAGGGCACACGATAACACTGAAGCTTTCTTT. It translates to CASRAHDNTEAFF.

This rearrangement joins TRBV5-6 to TRBJ1-6; D is undetermined. Germline values: CDR1 SGHDT, CDR2 YYEEEE. The germline V and J ends were trimmed by 0 bases and 1 base, with 17 bases remaining between them. This CDR3 is 19 amino acids long. The CDR3 DNA follows: TGTGCCAGCAGCTTGGGTAAATCTAAGCGGAGGTCCTATAATTCACCCCTCCACTTT. It is translated as CASSLGKSKRRSYNSPLHF.

V and J are TRBV28 and TRBJ2-5; D is unclear. The CDR3 contains 14 residues. Trimming took 6 bases from V and 2 from J, leaving 13 bases between them. Germline V lookup: CDR1 MDHEN, CDR2 SYDVKM. CDR3 residues: CASSPSLGQETQYF. The CDR3 coding sequence is TGTGCCAGCAGCCCCAGTCTTGGACAAGAGACCCAGTACTTC.

The chain employs TRBV6-5 and TRBJ2-6, with D hard to call. CDR3 size: 15 residues. Germline V CDR1 and CDR2: MNHEY, SVGAGI. The V end was cut by 6 bases, the J end by 0 bases, with 9 bases between. CDR3 coding DNA: TGTGCCAGCAGACTACATAGCTCTGGGGCCAACGTCCTGACTTTC. The encoded protein is CASRLHSSGANVLTF.

The CDR3 region is CASSILRGDEKLFF. CDR3 in DNA: TGTGCCAGTAGCATCCTGAGGGGTGATGAAAAACTGTTTTTT. This chain links TRBV19 with TRBJ1-4; maybe TRBD1 (5 bases). Deletions cut 6 bases from V and 6 bases from J, with 14 bases between. The germline CDR1 and CDR2 sequences are LNHDA and SQIVND (reference sequence). The CDR3 loop spans 14 amino acids.

V gene TRBV5-4 combines with J gene TRBJ2-2; D unresolved. CDR3 length equals 16 residues. Germline V lookup: CDR1 SGHNT, CDR2 YYREEE (reference sequence). The V and J ends lost 7 bases and 4 bases respectively, with 20 bases between them. CDR3 region: CASSPPGRPSTGELFF. CDR3 bases: TGTGCCAGCTCGCCGCCCGGCCGACCCTCCACCGGGGAGCTGTTTTTT.

The J gene is TRBJ1-2, the V gene TRBV6-5; TRBD1 matches at 7 bases. The CDR3 is 14 amino acids. V was clipped by 5 bases and J by 8 bases; unmatched bases: 11. Germline CDR1 MNHEY, CDR2 SVGAGI. The CDR3, as DNA: TGTGCCAGCAGTCAATCCACAGGGGCGAGGGGCTACACCTTC. Its translation is CASSQSTGARGYTF.

The chain combines TRBV6-4 with TRBJ2-2; D is ambiguous. This CDR3 is 13 amino acids long. Germline CDR1 reads MRHNA; CDR2 reads SNTAGT. The V end lost 2 bases, the J end lost 3 bases, and 4 bases lay between the germline ends. In DNA form, the CDR3 reads TGTGCCAGCAGTGACACGGACACCGGGGAGCTGTTTTTT. Translating gives CASSDTDTGELFF.

V and J are TRBV5-1 and TRBJ1-2; 8 positions agree with TRBD1. The CDR3 runs 15 residues. Germline CDR1 reads SGHRS; CDR2 reads YFSETQ. V lost 4 bases, J lost 1 base, and 6 bases stayed unmatched. The CDR3 coding sequence is TGCGCCAGCAGCCCAACGGGACAGGATAACTATGGCTACACCTTC. It codes for CASSPTGQDNYGYTF.

DNA of the CDR3: TGTGCCAGCAGCTCCAACTCTGGAAACACCATATATTTT. It encodes CASSSNSGNTIYF. The chain couples TRBV9 to TRBJ1-3, with D hard to call. The CDR3 loop spans 13 amino acids. The germline gives CDR1 SGDLS, CDR2 YYNGEE. V lost 4 bases and J lost 0, with 5 bases in between.

The V and J genes are TRBV7-7 and TRBJ2-7; TRBD1 might be the D (6 bases). Trimming cost V 2 bases and J 0 bases, with 11 bases left between them. The germline gives CDR1 SSHAT, CDR2 FNYEAQ (reference sequence). The CDR3 extends over 15 amino acids. The CDR3 is CASSLKQGSSYEQYF. The CDR3 coding sequence is TGTGCCAGCAGCTTAAAACAGGGTAGCTCCTACGAGCAGTACTTC.

The gene calls are TRBV3-1 (or the pseudogene TRBV3-2) and TRBJ2-7; 8 positions agree with TRBD2. Germline trimming cut 4 bases from V and 2 bases from J; bases unmatched to any gene: 4. The CDR3 sequence is 14 residues long. Germline loops: CDR1 LGHDT, CDR2 YNNKEL (reference sequence). The CDR3 DNA reads TGTGCCAGCAGCCTTAGCGGGATTCCCTACGAGCAGTACTTC. Protein sequence: CASSLSGIPYEQYF.

The chain has TRBV9 and TRBJ2-1; D gene uncertain. In germline, CDR1 is SGDLS, CDR2 YYNGEE. V was trimmed by 0 bases and J by 1 base, leaving 11 bases between them. This CDR3 is built from 16 residues. The CDR3 reads CASSVAGRSSYNEQFF. As DNA, the CDR3 is TGTGCCAGCAGCGTAGCCGGGCGGAGTTCCTACAATGAGCAGTTCTTC.

The rearrangement links TRBV7-7 to TRBJ2-1; D possibly corresponds to TRBD2 (5 bases). The CDR3 runs to 15 residues. The germline CDR1 and CDR2 sequences are SSHAT and FNYEAQ (reference sequence). V shed 2 bases and J shed 1 base, with 9 bases lying between them. CDR3 coding DNA: TGTGCCAGCAGCTTAACGGGAAGTTCCTACAATGAGCAGTTCTTC. Protein product: CASSLTGSSYNEQFF.

The chain recombines TRBV25-1 with TRBJ1-1; D is ambiguous. Trimming pared 4 bases from V and 1 base from J, leaving 16 bases between. Germline lookup yields CDR1 MGHDK and CDR2 SYGVNS. The CDR3 runs to 16 residues. The CDR3 nucleotides read TGTGCCAGCAGTGCCCTTTTAGTCGAGGGGAACACTGAAGCTTTCTTT. Translated: CASSALLVEGNTEAFF. Combining the CDR3 with reference TRBV25-1 and TRBJ1-1 gives the whole variable domain EADIYQTPRYLVIGTGKKITLECSQTMGHDKMYWYQQDPGMELHLIHYSYGVNSTEKGDLSSESTVSRIRTEHFPLTLESARPSHTSQYLCASSALLVEGNTEAFFGQGTRLTVV.

V and J are TRBV2 and TRBJ2-5; D tentatively fits TRBD1 or TRBD2 (5 bases each). From germline, CDR1 is SNHLY and CDR2 FYNNEI. V was shortened by 7 bases and J by 2 bases, with 20 bases between the two germline ends. This CDR3 is built from 16 residues. The CDR3 DNA is TGTGCCAGCATTCCGATCGGGGCTAGAGGACAAGAGACCCAGTACTTC. It specifies CASIPIGARGQETQYF. The complete variable domain, with remaining parts taken from reference TRBV2 and TRBJ2-5, reads EPEVTQTPSHQVTQMGQEVILRCVPISNHLYFYWYRQILGQKVEFLVSFYNNEISEKSEIFDDQFSVERPDGSNFTLKIRSTKLEDSAMYFCASIPIGARGQETQYFGPGTRLLVL.